This T cell receptor (beta chain) is drawn from a study of cytomegalovirus exposure and HLA in healthy donors. A remark on this clone: Antigen: not known.

PCR used 60 Vbeta primers and 13 Jbeta primers. Repertoires were generated with immunoSEQ multiplex PCR, while TCRdb's copy carries only in-frame clones and drops some. The sample includes some 150,000 clones, about 79% of them seen just once. Broader study findings: For presence/absence analyses, sequencing depth was assumed to be roughly uniform across donors. The authors later found most CMV-associated TCR beta chains appeared HLA-restricted.

J gave up 6 bases and V 5 bases, and 4 bases lay outside the gene matches. Germline V CDR1 and CDR2: MNHEY, SVGAGI. This CDR3 comprises 14 residues. Sample: PBMCs. The receptor was isolated from a female donor in good health and CMV-seropositive. The gene calls are TRBV6-5 and TRBJ2-1; TRBD2 aligns across 10 bases. The CDR3 region is CASSSSGRANEQFF. CDR3 coding DNA: TGTGCCAGCAGTAGCAGCGGGAGGGCCAATGAGCAGTTCTTC.